What follows are 18 T cell receptor beta chains derived from one specimen sequenced in a study of chemoradiotherapy in HPV16-positive cancers. Measured with immunoSEQ multiplex PCR; TCRdb has only the in-frame clones, and not every one. This sample yields 25,000 to 30,000 clones, of which roughly 93% are seen a single time; more than 15% belongs to the top ten. The sequences come from blood, collected from a patient who underwent chemoradiotherapy. The receptors derive from a human donor with HPV-associated anogenital cancer.

The chain recombines TRBV7-2 with TRBJ2-5, with TRBD2 matching 9 bases. The CDR3 has 17 amino acids. Losses at the gene ends were 4 bases for V and 4 bases for J; bases not matched to a gene: 13. The germline CDR1 and CDR2 sequences are SGHTA and FQGNSA. The CDR3 coding sequence is TGTGCCAGCAGCTCCTGGGGTAGCGGGAGAGGAAGAGAGACCCAGTACTTC. Its protein is CASSSWGSGRGRETQYF.

This chain uses TRBV9 with TRBJ1-1; D is perhaps TRBD1 (5 bases). Germline CDR1 reads SGDLS; CDR2 reads YYNGEE. V was pared by 3 bases and J by 1 base, with 10 bases between. CDR3 size: 14 residues. Written as DNA, the CDR3 is TGTGCCAGCAGCGGGATCCAGGGGAACACTGAAGCTTTCTTT. The encoded protein is CASSGIQGNTEAFF. Supplemented by reference TRBV9 and TRBJ1-1, the full variable domain reads DSGVTQTPKHLITATGQRVTLRCSPRSGDLSVYWYQQSLDQGLQFLIQYYNGEERAKGNILERFSAQQFPDLHSELNLSSLELGDSALYFCASSGIQGNTEAFFGQGTRLTVV.

The chain carries TRBV18 and TRBJ1-1, with D hard to call. From germline, CDR1 is KGHSH and CDR2 LQKENI. V dropped 2 bases and J dropped 1 base, with 5 bases sitting between them. The CDR3 sequence is 13 residues long. As DNA, the CDR3 is TGTGCCAGCTCACCAATTGAGAACACTGAAGCTTTCTTT. It specifies CASSPIENTEAFF. The whole variable domain, remainder taken from reference TRBV18 and TRBJ1-1, is NAGVMQNPRHLVRRRGQEARLRCSPMKGHSHVYWYRQLPEEGLKFMVYLQKENIIDESGMPKERFSAEFPKEGPSILRIQQVVRGDSAAYFCASSPIENTEAFFGQGTRLTVV.

This chain links TRBV6-4 with TRBJ2-1; D unclear. This CDR3 comprises 17 residues. The V gene lost 5 bases and the J gene lost 0 bases, with 17 bases spanning the gap. The germline gives CDR1 MRHNA, CDR2 SNTAGT. The CDR3 sequence: CASSPRVGSASYNEQFF. The DNA of the CDR3 is TGTGCCAGCAGTCCAAGGGTGGGTTCGGCCTCCTACAATGAGCAGTTCTTC.

This chain links TRBV27 with TRBJ2-2, with 7 nucleotides matching TRBD1. V lost 6 bases, J lost 1 base, and 5 bases stayed unmatched. In germline, CDR1 is MNHEY, CDR2 SMNVEV (reference sequence). The CDR3 has 15 residues. The CDR3 protein is CASRRGQVNTGELFF. CDR3 coding DNA: TGTGCCAGCAGACGCGGACAGGTGAACACCGGGGAGCTGTTTTTT.

The rearrangement uses TRBV28 and TRBJ1-1, with TRBD1 identical over 8 bases. The length of the CDR3 is 15 residues. Per the germline V gene, CDR1 is MDHEN and CDR2 is SYDVKM. V was pared by 1 base and J by 4 bases, with 5 bases of the junction left unmatched. CDR3 sequence reads: CASSLSDRGSTEAFF. CDR3 DNA: TGTGCCAGCAGTTTATCTGACAGGGGTAGCACTGAAGCTTTCTTT.

The chain recombines TRBV19 with TRBJ1-1, with D unresolved. The V gene lost 3 bases and the J gene lost 4 bases, with 9 bases spanning the gap. Germline CDR1 LNHDA, CDR2 SQIVND (reference sequence). The CDR3 runs to 13 residues. The CDR3: CASSISLGTEAFF. CDR3 coding DNA: TGTGCCAGTAGTATCTCGCTTGGCACTGAAGCTTTCTTT. The full variable domain, completed using reference TRBV19 and TRBJ1-1, is DGGITQSPKYLFRKEGQNVTLSCEQNLNHDAMYWYRQDPGQGLRLIYYSQIVNDFQKGDIAEGYSVSREKKESFPLTVTSAQKNPTAFYLCASSISLGTEAFFGQGTRLTVV.

The J gene is TRBJ2-5, the V gene TRBV11-2; possibly TRBD1 or TRBD2 for D (5 bases each). The length of the CDR3 is 14 residues. Germline V CDR1 and CDR2: SGHAT, FQNNGV. Trimming stripped 1 base from V and 5 bases from J, with 11 bases between. The DNA of the CDR3 is TGTGCCAGCAGCTTAGGTGGGACGGTGGAGACCCAGTACTTC. This translates into CASSLGGTVETQYF.

The chain joins TRBV28 to TRBJ1-4; D is possibly TRBD1 (5 bases). Trimming removed 6 bases at V and 0 bases at J, with 14 bases between. CDR1 is MDHEN and CDR2 is SYDVKM in the germline V gene. The CDR3 has 16 amino acids. Here the CDR3 reads CASSPRQYSTNEKLFF. The CDR3, as DNA: TGTGCCAGCAGCCCGCGACAGTATTCAACTAATGAAAAACTGTTTTTT.

V is TRBV29-1 and J is TRBJ2-3, with D perhaps TRBD1 (6 bases). The V end lost 7 bases, the J end lost 2 bases, and 16 bases lay between the germline ends. CDR1 and CDR2 (germline): SQVTM, ANQGSEA. The CDR3 runs to 14 residues. The CDR3 region has the DNA TGCAGCGCCACGGGACACCGGAACACAGATACGCAGTATTTT. It is translated as CSATGHRNTDTQYF.

The rearrangement uses TRBV27 and TRBJ1-6; TRBD1 matches 7 bases. CDR1 and CDR2 (germline): MNHEY, SMNVEV (reference sequence). This CDR3 has 14 residues. V lost 3 bases to trimming and J lost 5 bases; unmatched junction nucleotides: 1. The CDR3 bases are TGTGCCAGCAGTTTCGACAGGGATAATTCACCCCTCCACTTT. Translated, it gives CASSFDRDNSPLHF.

The chain links TRBV7-6 to TRBJ2-7; perhaps TRBD1 as D (6 bases). Trimming stripped 5 bases from V and 2 bases from J, with 16 bases between. Per germline, CDR1 SGHVS and CDR2 FNYEAQ. The CDR3 covers 15 residues. In nucleotides, the CDR3 is TGTGCCAGCAGCCCGGAGACAGGAACCACCTACGAGCAGTACTTC. Translating gives CASSPETGTTYEQYF. Looking up the rest from reference TRBV7-6 and TRBJ2-7 gives the full variable domain: GAGVSQSPRYKVTKRGQDVALRCDPISGHVSLYWYRQALGQGPEFLTYFNYEAQQDKSGLPNDRFSAERPEGSISTLTIQRTEQRDSAMYRCASSPETGTTYEQYFGPGTRLTVT.

Only a few counts were recorded for this clone. The chain uses TRBV7-2 and TRBJ1-6, with D unclear. Germline CDR1 reads SGHTA; CDR2 reads FQGNSA. V lost 3 bases to trimming and J lost 4 bases, with 7 bases between them. The CDR3 spans 14 residues. This CDR3 reads CASSLVGYNSPLHF. The CDR3 nucleotides are TGTGCCAGCAGCTTGGTGGGGTATAATTCACCCCTCCACTTT.

This chain uses TRBV28 with TRBJ1-1; no clear D gene. This CDR3 comprises 12 residues. In germline, CDR1 is MDHEN, CDR2 SYDVKM. V was pared by 5 bases and J by 4 bases, with 8 bases between. CDR3 residues: CASSPLATEAFF. Here the CDR3 DNA reads TGTGCCAGCAGTCCCCTTGCCACTGAAGCTTTCTTT.

The chain employs TRBV4-3 and TRBJ1-2; 10 bases agree with TRBD1. The J segment lost 7 bases and the V segment lost 1 base, leaving 6 bases of the junction unmatched. The CDR3 totals 15 residues. The germline CDR1 and CDR2 sequences are LGHNA and YSLEER. In DNA form, the CDR3 reads TGCGCCAGCAGCCAAGTCCCGGGACAGGGGTTTGGCTACACCTTC. Its translation: CASSQVPGQGFGYTF.

This chain connects TRBV6-5 to TRBJ2-3; D may be TRBD2 (6 bases). Trimming removed 6 bases at V and 0 bases at J, with 13 bases between. Germline CDR1 MNHEY, CDR2 SVGAGI. There are 15 residues in the CDR3. The CDR3 is CASRRLSGSTDTQYF. The CDR3, as DNA: TGTGCCAGCAGACGACTGAGCGGGAGCACAGATACGCAGTATTTT.

This chain links TRBV7-2 with TRBJ2-7; D not resolved. V lost 3 bases, J lost 3 bases, and 9 bases lay in between. This CDR3 comprises 13 residues. CDR1 SGHTA and CDR2 FQGNSA come from the germline V gene. CDR3 DNA: TGTGCCAGCAGCTTTATCGGAAGCTACGAGCAGTACTTC. Translation gives CASSFIGSYEQYF.

This chain links TRBV15 with TRBJ2-5; the D is unclear. The DNA end lines up better with TRBJ2-7; the J call may be wrong. The CDR3 length is 14 residues. Germline CDR1 is LNHNV and CDR2 is YYDKDF (reference sequence). CDR3 bases: TGTGCCACCAGCAGAGATCTAGGCCTGGACGAGCAGTACTTC. It specifies CATSRDLGLDEQYF.